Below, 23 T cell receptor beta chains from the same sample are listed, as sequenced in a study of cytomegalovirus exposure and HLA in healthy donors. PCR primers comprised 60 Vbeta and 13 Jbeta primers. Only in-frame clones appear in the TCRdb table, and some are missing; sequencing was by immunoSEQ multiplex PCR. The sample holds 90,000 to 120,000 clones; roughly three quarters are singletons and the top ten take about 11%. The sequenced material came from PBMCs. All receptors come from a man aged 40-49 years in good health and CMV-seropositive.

The CDR3 sequence: CASKREQPQHF. The CDR3 nucleotides read TGTGCCAGCAAACGGGAACAGCCCCAGCATTTT. The chain combines TRBV6-6 with TRBJ1-5; D remains ambiguous. The V end was cut by 7 bases, the J end by 7 bases, with 8 bases between. This CDR3 comprises 11 residues. Germline V gene data show CDR1 as MNHNY and CDR2 as SVGAGI (reference sequence).

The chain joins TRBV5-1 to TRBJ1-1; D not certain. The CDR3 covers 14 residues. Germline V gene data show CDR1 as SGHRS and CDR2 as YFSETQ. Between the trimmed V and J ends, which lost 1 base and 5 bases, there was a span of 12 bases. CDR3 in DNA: TGCGCCAGCAGCTTGACCGGGGTTGGTACTGAAGCTTTCTTT. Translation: CASSLTGVGTEAFF.

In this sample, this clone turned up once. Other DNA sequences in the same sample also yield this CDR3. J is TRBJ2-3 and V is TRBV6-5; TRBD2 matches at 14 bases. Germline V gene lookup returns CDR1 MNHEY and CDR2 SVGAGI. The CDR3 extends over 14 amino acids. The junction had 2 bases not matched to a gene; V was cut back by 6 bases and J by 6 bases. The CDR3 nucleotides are TGTGCCAGCAGGGGACTAGCGGGGGTCGATACGCAGTATTTT. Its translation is CASRGLAGVDTQYF.

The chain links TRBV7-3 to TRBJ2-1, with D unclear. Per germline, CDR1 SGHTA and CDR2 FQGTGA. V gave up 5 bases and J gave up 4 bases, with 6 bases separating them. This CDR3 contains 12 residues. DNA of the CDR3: TGTGCCAGCAGCACACTATACAATGAGCAGTTCTTC. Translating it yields CASSTLYNEQFF.

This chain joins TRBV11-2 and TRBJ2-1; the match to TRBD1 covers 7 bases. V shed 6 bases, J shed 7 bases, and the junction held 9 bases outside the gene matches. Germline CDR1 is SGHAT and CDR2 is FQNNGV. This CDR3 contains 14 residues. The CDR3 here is CASRSSIQGNEQFF. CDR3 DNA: TGTGCCAGCAGGTCATCAATACAGGGGAATGAGCAGTTCTTC.

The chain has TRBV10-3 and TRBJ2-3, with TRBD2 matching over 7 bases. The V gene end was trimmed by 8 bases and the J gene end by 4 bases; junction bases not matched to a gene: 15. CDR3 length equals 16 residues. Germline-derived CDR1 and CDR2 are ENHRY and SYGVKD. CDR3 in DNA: TGTGCCATCGAGGGCGGGAGTGATGAGGGCCCAGATACGCAGTATTTT. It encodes CAIEGGSDEGPDTQYF.

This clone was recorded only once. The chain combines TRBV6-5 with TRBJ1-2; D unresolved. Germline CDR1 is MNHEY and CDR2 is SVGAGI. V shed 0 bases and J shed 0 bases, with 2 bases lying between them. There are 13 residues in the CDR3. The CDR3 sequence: CASSYSANYGYTF. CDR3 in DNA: TGTGCCAGCAGTTACTCCGCTAACTATGGCTACACCTTC.

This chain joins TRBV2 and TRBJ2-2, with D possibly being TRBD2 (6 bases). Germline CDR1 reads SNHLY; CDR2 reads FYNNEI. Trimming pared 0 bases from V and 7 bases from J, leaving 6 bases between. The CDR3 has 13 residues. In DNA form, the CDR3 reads TGTGCCAGCAGTGAAGCGGGGGGCGGGGAGCTGTTTTTT. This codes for CASSEAGGGELFF. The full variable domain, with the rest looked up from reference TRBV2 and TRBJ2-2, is EPEVTQTPSHQVTQMGQEVILRCVPISNHLYFYWYRQILGQKVEFLVSFYNNEISEKSEIFDDQFSVERPDGSNFTLKIRSTKLEDSAMYFCASSEAGGGELFFGEGSRLTVL.

The CDR3 reads CAREGSGTERSEAFF. The CDR3 DNA follows: TGTGCCAGAGAAGGTTCCGGGACAGAAAGATCTGAAGCTTTCTTT. This chain uses TRBV2 with TRBJ1-1; TRBD1 matches at 7 bases. Germline V gene data show CDR1 as SNHLY and CDR2 as FYNNEI. With V trimmed by 9 bases and J by 6 bases, 16 bases remained unmatched. There are 15 residues in the CDR3.

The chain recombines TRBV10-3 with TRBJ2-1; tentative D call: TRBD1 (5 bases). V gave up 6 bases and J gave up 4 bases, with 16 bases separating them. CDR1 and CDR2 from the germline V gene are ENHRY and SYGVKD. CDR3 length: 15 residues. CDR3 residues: CAISQGPDGYNEQFF. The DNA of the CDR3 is TGTGCCATCAGCCAGGGCCCGGACGGGTACAATGAGCAGTTCTTC.

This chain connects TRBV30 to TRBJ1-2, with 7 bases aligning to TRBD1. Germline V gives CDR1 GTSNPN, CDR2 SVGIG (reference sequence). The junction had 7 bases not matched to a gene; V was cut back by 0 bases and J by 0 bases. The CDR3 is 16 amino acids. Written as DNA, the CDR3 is TGTGCCTGGAGTGTATGGGTAGGGACAGCTAACTATGGCTACACCTTC. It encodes CAWSVWVGTANYGYTF.

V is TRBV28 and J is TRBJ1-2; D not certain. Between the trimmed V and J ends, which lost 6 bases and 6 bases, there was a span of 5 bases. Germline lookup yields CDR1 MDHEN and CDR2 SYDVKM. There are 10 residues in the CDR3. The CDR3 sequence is CASRQNGYTF. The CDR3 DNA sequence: TGTGCCAGCAGACAGAATGGCTACACCTTC.

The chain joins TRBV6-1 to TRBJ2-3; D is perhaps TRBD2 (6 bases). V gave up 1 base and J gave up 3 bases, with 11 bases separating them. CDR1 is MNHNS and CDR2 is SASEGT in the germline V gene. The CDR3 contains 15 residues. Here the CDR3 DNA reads TGTGCCAGCAGTGAAGGATTTAGCGGAACAGATACGCAGTATTTT. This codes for CASSEGFSGTDTQYF.

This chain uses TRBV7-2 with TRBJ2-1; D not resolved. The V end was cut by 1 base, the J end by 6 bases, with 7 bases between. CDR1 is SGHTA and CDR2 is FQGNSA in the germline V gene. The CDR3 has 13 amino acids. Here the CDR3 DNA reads TGTGCCAGCAGCTTAGGACCGGGCAATGAGCAGTTCTTC. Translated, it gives CASSLGPGNEQFF.

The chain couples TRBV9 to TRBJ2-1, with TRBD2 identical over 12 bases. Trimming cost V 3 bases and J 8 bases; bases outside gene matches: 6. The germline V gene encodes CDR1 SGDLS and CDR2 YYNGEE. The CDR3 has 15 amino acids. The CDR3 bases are TGTGCCAGCAGCGCGTCCGGGACTAGCGGGCATGAGCAGTTCTTC. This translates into CASSASGTSGHEQFF.

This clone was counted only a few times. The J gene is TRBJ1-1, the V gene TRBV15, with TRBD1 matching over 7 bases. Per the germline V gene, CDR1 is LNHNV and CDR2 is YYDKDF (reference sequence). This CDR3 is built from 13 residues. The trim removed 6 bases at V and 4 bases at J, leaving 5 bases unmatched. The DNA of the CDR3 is TGTGCCACCAGAGAGGAGGGGGCCACTGAAGCTTTCTTT. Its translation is CATREEGATEAFF.

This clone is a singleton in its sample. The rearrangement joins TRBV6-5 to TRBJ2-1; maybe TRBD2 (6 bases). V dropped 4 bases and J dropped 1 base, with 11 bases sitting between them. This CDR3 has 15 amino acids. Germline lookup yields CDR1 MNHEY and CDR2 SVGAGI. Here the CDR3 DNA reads TGTGCCAGCAGTTCTTCTAGCGTATCCTACAATGAGCAGTTCTTC. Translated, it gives CASSSSSVSYNEQFF.

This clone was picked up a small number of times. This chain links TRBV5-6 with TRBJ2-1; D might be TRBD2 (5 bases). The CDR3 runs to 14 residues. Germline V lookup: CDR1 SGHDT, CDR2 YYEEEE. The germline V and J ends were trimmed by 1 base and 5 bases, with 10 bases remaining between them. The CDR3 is CASSLRLANNEQFF. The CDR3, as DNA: TGTGCCAGCAGCTTGAGGCTAGCAAACAATGAGCAGTTCTTC. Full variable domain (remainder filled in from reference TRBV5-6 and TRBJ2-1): DAGVTQSPTHLIKTRGQQVTLRCSPKSGHDTVSWYQQALGQGPQFIFQYYEEEERQRGNFPDRFSGHQFPNYSSELNVNALLLGDSALYLCASSLRLANNEQFFGPGTRLTVL.

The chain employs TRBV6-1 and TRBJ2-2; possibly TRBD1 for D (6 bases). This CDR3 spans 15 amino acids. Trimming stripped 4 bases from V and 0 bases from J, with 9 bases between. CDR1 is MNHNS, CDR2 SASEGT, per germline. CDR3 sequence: CASSVRQANTGELFF. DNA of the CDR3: TGTGCCAGCAGTGTTCGACAGGCGAACACCGGGGAGCTGTTTTTT.

This CDR3 is CASSLSGRGQPQHF. DNA of the CDR3: TGTGCCAGCAGTTTATCTGGGAGGGGTCAGCCCCAGCATTTT. This chain joins TRBV27 and TRBJ1-5; possible D gene TRBD1, 5 bases. CDR1 MNHEY and CDR2 SMNVEV come from the germline V gene (reference sequence). Trimming cost V 0 bases and J 6 bases, with 9 bases left between them. The CDR3 is made up of 14 amino acids.

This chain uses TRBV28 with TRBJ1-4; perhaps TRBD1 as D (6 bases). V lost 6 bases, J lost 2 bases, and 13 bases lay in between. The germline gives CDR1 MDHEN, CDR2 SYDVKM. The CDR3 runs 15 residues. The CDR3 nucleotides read TGTGCCAGCAGGTTGGAAGGGGGTACTAATGAAAAACTGTTTTTT. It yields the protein CASRLEGGTNEKLFF.

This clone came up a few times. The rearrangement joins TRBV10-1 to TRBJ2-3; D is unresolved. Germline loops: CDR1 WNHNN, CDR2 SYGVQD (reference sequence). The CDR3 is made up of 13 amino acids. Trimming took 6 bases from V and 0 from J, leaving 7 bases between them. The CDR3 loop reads CASRADSTDTQYF. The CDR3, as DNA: TGCGCCAGCAGGGCGGATAGCACAGATACGCAGTATTTT.

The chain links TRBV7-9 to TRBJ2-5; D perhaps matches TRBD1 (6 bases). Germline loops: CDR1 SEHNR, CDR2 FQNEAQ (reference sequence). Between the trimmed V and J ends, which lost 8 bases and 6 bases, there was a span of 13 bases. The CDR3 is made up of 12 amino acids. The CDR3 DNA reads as TGTGCCAGCCAGGACAGTGGAAAGACCCAGTACTTC. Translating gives CASQDSGKTQYF.